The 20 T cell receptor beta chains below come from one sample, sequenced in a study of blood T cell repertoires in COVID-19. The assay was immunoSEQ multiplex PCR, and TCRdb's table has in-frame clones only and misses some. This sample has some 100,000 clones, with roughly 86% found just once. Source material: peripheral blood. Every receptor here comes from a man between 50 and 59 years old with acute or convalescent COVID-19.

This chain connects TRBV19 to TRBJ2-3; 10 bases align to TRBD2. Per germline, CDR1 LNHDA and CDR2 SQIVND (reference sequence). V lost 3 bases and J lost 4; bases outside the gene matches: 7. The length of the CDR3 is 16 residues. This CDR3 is CASSMGAGGRPDTQYF. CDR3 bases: TGTGCCAGTAGTATGGGAGCGGGAGGGCGCCCAGATACGCAGTATTTT.

The CDR3: CASSYDGVGEKLFF. The DNA for the CDR3 is TGTGCCAGCAGTTACGACGGGGTTGGCGAAAAACTGTTTTTT. This chain joins TRBV27 and TRBJ1-4; D gene unclear. The germline V and J ends were trimmed by 4 bases and 8 bases, with 14 bases remaining between them. The germline V gene has CDR1 MNHEY and CDR2 SMNVEV (reference sequence). The CDR3 length is 14 residues. Based on the CDR3 plus reference TRBV27 and TRBJ1-4, the full variable domain is EAQVTQNPRYLITVTGKKLTVTCSQNMNHEYMSWYRQDPGLGLRQIYYSMNVEVTDKGDVPEGYKVSRKEKRNFPLILESPSPNQTSLYFCASSYDGVGEKLFFGSGTQLSVL.

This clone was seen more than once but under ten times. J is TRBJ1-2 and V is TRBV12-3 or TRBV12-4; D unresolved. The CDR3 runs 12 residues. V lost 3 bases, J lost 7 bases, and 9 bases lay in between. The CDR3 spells CASSFGELGYTF. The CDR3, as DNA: TGTGCCAGCAGTTTCGGGGAGCTTGGCTACACCTTC.

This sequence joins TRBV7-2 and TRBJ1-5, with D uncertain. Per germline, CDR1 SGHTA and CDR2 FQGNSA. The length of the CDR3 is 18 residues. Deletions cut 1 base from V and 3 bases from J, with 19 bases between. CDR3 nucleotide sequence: TGTGCCAGCAGCTTAGTCGGTCAATTCGCAATCCCCAATCAGCCCCAGCATTTT. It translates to CASSLVGQFAIPNQPQHF.

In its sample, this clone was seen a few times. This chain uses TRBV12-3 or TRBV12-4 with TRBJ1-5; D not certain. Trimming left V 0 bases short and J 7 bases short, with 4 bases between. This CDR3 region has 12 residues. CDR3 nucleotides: TGTGCCAGCAGTTTAGCCGGGCAGCCCCAGCATTTT. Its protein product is CASSLAGQPQHF.

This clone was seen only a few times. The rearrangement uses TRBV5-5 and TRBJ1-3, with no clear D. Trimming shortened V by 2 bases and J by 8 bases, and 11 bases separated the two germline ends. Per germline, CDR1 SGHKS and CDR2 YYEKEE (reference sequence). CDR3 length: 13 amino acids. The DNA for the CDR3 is TGTGCCAGCAGCTTCCGTTTAGCGGACACCATATATTTT. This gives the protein CASSFRLADTIYF.

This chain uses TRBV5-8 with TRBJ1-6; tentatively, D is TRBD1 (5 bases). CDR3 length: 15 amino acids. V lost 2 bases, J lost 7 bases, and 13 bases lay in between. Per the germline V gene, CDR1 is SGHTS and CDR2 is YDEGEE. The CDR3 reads CASSFVGVVNSPLHF. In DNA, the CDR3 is TGTGCCAGCAGCTTCGTAGGGGTAGTGAATTCACCCCTCCACTTT.

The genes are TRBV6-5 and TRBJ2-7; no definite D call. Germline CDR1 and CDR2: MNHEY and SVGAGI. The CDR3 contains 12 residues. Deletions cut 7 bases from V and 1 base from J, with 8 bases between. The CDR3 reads CASTGYSYEQYF. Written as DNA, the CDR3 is TGTGCCAGCACCGGGTATTCCTACGAGCAGTACTTC.

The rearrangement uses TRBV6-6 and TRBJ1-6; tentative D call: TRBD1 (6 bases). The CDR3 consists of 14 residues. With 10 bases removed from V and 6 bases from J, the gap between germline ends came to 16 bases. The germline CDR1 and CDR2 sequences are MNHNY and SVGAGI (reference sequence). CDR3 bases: TGTGCCACCGATGCAACAGGGAGTAATTCACCCCTCCACTTT. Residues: CATDATGSNSPLHF.

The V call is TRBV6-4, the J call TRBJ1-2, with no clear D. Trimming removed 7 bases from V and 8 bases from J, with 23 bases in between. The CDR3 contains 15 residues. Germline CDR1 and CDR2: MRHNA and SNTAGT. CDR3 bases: TGTGCCAGCAAGGTGGAGGACGGGATTATCACGGGCTACACCTTC. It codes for CASKVEDGIITGYTF.

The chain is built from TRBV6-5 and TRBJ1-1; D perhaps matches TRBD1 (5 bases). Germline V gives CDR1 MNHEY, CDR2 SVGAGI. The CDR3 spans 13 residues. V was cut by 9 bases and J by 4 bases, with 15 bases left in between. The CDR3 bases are TGTGCCAGTACCCAGGGAGGCTTCACTGAAGCTTTCTTT. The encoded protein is CASTQGGFTEAFF.

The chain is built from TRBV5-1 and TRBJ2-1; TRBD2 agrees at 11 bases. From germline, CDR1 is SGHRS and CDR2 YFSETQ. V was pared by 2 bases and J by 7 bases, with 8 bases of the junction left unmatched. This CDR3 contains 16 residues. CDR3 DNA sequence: TGCGCCAGCAGCTTACAACCGGGACTAGCGGTTAATGAGCAGTTCTTC. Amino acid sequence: CASSLQPGLAVNEQFF.

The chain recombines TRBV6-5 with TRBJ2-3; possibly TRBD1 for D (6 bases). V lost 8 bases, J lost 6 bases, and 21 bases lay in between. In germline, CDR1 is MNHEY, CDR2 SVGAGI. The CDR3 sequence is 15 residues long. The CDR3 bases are TGTGCCAGCGGACCGGGACACCTATCCAGCGATACGCAGTATTTT. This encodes CASGPGHLSSDTQYF.

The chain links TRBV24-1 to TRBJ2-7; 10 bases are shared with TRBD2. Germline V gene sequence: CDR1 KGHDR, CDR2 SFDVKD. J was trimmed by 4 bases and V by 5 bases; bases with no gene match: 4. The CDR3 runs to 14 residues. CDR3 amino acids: CATSASGSRYEQYF. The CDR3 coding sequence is TGTGCCACCAGTGCTAGCGGGAGTCGGTACGAGCAGTACTTC.

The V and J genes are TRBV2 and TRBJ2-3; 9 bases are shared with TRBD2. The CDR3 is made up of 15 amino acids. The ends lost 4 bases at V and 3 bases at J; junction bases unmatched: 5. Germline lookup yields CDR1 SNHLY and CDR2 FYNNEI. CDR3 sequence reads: CASSALAGSTDTQYF. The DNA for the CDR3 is TGTGCCAGCAGTGCGCTAGCGGGATCGACAGATACGCAGTATTTT.

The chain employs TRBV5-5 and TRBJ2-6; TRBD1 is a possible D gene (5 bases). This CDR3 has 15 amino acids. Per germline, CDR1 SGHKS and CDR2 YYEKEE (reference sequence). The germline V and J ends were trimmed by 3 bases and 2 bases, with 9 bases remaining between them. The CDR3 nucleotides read TGTGCCAGCAGCTACAGGCCTGCTGGGGCCAACGTCCTGACTTTC. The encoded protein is CASSYRPAGANVLTF.

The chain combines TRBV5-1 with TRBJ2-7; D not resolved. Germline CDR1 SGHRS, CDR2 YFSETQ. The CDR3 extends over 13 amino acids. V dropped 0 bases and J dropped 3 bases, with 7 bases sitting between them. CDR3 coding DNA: TGCGCCAGCAGCTTGGGGCTCCGCTACGAGCAGTACTTC. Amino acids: CASSLGLRYEQYF. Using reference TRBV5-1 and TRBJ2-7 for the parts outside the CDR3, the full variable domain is KAGVTQTPRYLIKTRGQQVTLSCSPISGHRSVSWYQQTPGQGLQFLFEYFSETQRNKGNFPGRFSGRQFSNSRSEMNVSTLELGDSALYLCASSLGLRYEQYFGPGTRLTVT.

Written as DNA, the CDR3 is TGTGCCAGCAGCTTGGGCGAGCCCAATGAGCAGTTCTTC. Translation gives CASSLGEPNEQFF. The chain joins TRBV5-6 to TRBJ2-1; D is unclear. V was pared by 0 bases and J by 6 bases, with 7 bases between. CDR1 SGHDT and CDR2 YYEEEE come from the germline V gene. The CDR3 length is 13 residues.

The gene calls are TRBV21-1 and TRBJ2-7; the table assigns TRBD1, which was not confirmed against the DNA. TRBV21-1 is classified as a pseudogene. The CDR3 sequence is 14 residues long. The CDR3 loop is CASSKEGNVYEQYF. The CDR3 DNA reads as TGTGCCAGCAGCAAAGAGGGGAACGTCTACGAGCAGTACTTC.

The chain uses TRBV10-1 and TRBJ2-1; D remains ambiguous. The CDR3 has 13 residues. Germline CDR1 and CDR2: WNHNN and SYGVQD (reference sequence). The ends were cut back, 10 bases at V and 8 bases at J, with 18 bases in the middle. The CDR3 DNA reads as TGCGCCACCGGAATTGGGCTCAGGCATGAGCAGTTCTTC. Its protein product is CATGIGLRHEQFF.